This TCR beta chain was recorded in a study of cytomegalovirus exposure and HLA in healthy donors (dated by TCRdb to the late 2010s). For the wider study: According to an earlier analysis of several hundred of the donors, some 180 million T cells yielded 117 million unique TCR beta sequences and 276 Gb of sequence data. Donor age, sex, ethnicity and CMV serostatus were collected together with the repertoire data. Typing coverage varied by locus: roughly 629-630 donors for A, B, C, DRB1 and DQB1; approximately 520 for DQA1; more than 600 for DPA1; roughly 450 for DPB1. Of the 300 to 500 genotyped donors, 80% to 90% were placed in the genetic ancestry cluster associated with self-reported Caucasian donors. High-throughput TCR immunosequencing, statistical association of individual TCRs with disease status, and machine learning were combined to predict cytomegalovirus infection status. HLA typing covered class I and class II loci at four-digit resolution. Every repertoire in the discovery cohort had been generated on one and the same sequencing platform. The aim of the study was to test whether cataloging public T cell receptors could identify signatures of past pathogen exposure. The T cell repertoires of some 700 subjects were profiled by immunosequencing and related to cytomegalovirus serostatus. In a later analysis, previously published TCR beta repertoires from some 640 donors were re-analyzed and high-resolution HLA genotyping was added so that TCR occurrence patterns could be studied. An earlier analysis of 587 of the donors used high-throughput TCR beta sequencing to judge whether each TCR beta V gene segment behaved as functional or pseudogenic. A separate validation cohort of about 110 different subjects was used in addition to the approximately 670-subject first cohort. On average, 235,054 unique TCR beta nucleotide sequences were sequenced per donor among a few hundred genotyped donors of the cohort, with about 19% of those sequences being non-productive. An early release covering more than 500 HLA-typed donors comprised about 300 gigabases of sequencing data and 65 million to 100 million unique TCR sequences. Rather than using new phenotypic data, the later analysis identified candidate immune exposures from TCR beta sequences and from how often those sequences occurred across donors. Roughly five DR-DQ haplotypes were handled as single units for association and clustering, since linkage in the cohort was strong. Genome-wide SNP genotypes for about 55% of the roughly 670 donors were used in a later genetic analysis, which treated that subset as a discovery cohort. Summary of the overall study and its limitations: In this cohort, only TCR beta chains were sequenced, and detectable features were limited by the absence of alpha or paired-chain data. A further reported finding was that TCR beta sequences accurately predicted the HLA-A and HLA-B alleles for most subjects in the first cohort. About 15 rarely observed V segments, including chromosome 9 orphons, were excluded from the earlier analysis of several hundred of the donors because counts were too low. Several of the top co-occurrence clusters appeared to be linked to parvovirus B19, influenza, CMV and Epstein-Barr virus, according to a later analysis. It was suggested by the authors that the approach could potentially be generalized to other disease states and immunological phenotypes. The study gave a list of over 150 TCR beta chains associated with cytomegalovirus. Presence/absence analyses assumed roughly uniform sequencing depth across donors, an assumption that may not hold. In a later analysis, HLA-associated TCR beta chains showed more clonal expansion and lower generation probabilities than non-associated chains that were equally common. Broadly in line with IMGT annotations, most TCR beta V segments showed up in productive rearrangements about 87% or about 30% of the time in an earlier analysis of 450 to 750 of the donors. Compared with the roughly 710-donor mean, donors in an Asian-associated ancestry cluster had fewer N-insertions in productive TCRs, according to a later genetic analysis. Because some donors lacked HLA typing at each locus, the association tests relied only on the typed subset. The only immune exposure information available for the cohort was CMV serostatus. Some IMGT-functional V segments, including TRBV6-2 and TRBV6-3, could not be distinguished by the 87-base-pair reads and were therefore excluded. The sequencing pipeline was judged likely to have produced a cluster of highly shared sequence variants as a technical artifact. A later analysis found that TCR association rates varied across HLA loci, with DRB1 alleles showing the most associated TCRs and HLA-C alleles the fewest. At a false discovery rate of 0.05, a later analysis linked about 17,000 TCR beta sequences to specific HLA alleles. Three of the identified cytomegalovirus-associated TCR beta chains were confirmed in vitro to be specific for cytomegalovirus antigens. Assigning TCR associations to individual alleles was difficult when HLA alleles, especially DR and DQ, strongly co-occurred. Linkage disequilibrium might explain the correlated functional status among segregating V segments, but an unknown experimental factor could not be ruled out. A later analysis found that most CMV-associated TCR beta chains appeared HLA-restricted, with HLA associations seemingly driven largely by CMV exposure. An association between a missense DCLRE1C variant and V-gene and J-gene trimming of TCR beta chains was found in a later genetic analysis and replicated in an independent cohort. Cytomegalovirus status was reported to be diagnosed by the classifier with high specificity and sensitivity in both the original and validation cohorts. Across donors, most TCR sequences were observed very rarely, whereas some public TCRs were present in many individuals.

Libraries were made using the immunoSEQ multiplex PCR assay. For the multiplex PCR, a mixture combining 60 forward primers for TCR Vbeta segments and 13 reverse primers for TCR Jbeta segments was used. The CDR3 region of rearranged TCR beta genes was amplified from genomic DNA by a multiplex PCR assay. The Illumina HiSeq System was used to sequence the amplified TCR beta libraries as 87-base-pair reads. Under the source paper's analysis protocol: Across the 666 repertoires, a later analysis counted some 80 million unique TCR beta chains, around 11 million of which were shared by at least two donors. Raw reads were error-corrected and collapsed into unique sequences by a nearest-neighbor algorithm in which closely related sequences were merged to remove PCR and sequencing errors. V, D and J gene segments were assigned by aligning CDR3 sequences to IMGT reference sequences. For a sequence to be retained, at least a six-nucleotide match to both a V gene segment and a J gene segment was required. Rearrangements were called productive when the CDR3 lacked stop codons and stayed in frame with V and J; all others were non-productive. Following IMGT convention, CDR3 was defined as the stretch from the second conserved V-encoded cysteine to the conserved J-encoded phenylalanine. The earlier analysis of fewer than 700 of the donors excluded sequences that lacked an unambiguous match to a single V gene segment. An earlier analysis of some 500 of the donors classified V segments as functional when productive rearrangements were above 56.7% and as segregating when the standard deviation between donors was above 5%. A statistical classification framework was built for diagnosing cytomegalovirus status from the catalog of TCR beta chain sequences. In a later analysis, TCR nucleotide sequences were compared against IMGT/GENE-DB human TR gene sequences so that V and J genes could be assigned. Using the TCRdist pipeline, a later analysis assigned CDR3 sequences along with most-parsimonious VDJ recombination scenarios. In a later analysis, every TCR beta chain was defined by the combination of its CDR3 amino acid sequence and its V-gene family, and reads without a unique V-gene family were dropped. A later analysis removed roughly 590 highly shared, low-generation-probability nucleotide sequences to deal with suspected cross-contamination and a sequencing artifact. In a later analysis, a clonal expansion index for each public chain was calculated from normalized within-repertoire ranks of inferred template counts. Generation probabilities in a later analysis came from a VDJ recombination model fitted to out-of-frame rearrangements, and those results were checked against IGoR. A later analysis scored TCR-TCR, TCR-HLA and TCR-CMV co-occurrence with hypergeometric tests, applying a repertoire-size bias correction to TCR pairs. In a later analysis, false discovery rates were estimated by permuting HLA or CMV assignments 20 times. A later analysis grouped co-occurring TCRs with DBSCAN, adding TCRdist sequence similarity when clustering within HLA-allele-positive subsets. Repertoires with fewer than 30,000 or more than 120,000 public chains, plus five repertoires with anomalous nucleotide sharing, were excluded from co-occurrence clustering. TCRdb carries this immuneACCESS record with in-frame sequences only. Its versions omit some clonotypes, under half of them owing to an unresolved V gene in the studies checked, with the rest unexplained. Clone size and the V and J calls come from that table; the DNA yielded D and trimming. The sample table lists some 190,000 clones, around four fifths of them with a count of one. The ten largest clones add up to approximately 2% of the sample.

A word on this clone: Which antigen it targets is not known. Base qualities are not at hand, and no much larger clone is one base apart.

From the cysteine through the phenylalanine, the CDR3 covers 14 amino acids. Only CDR3 DNA is held: 42 bases, read in frame from base 1. As encoded in the germline V gene, CDR1 is SGHTA while CDR2 is FQGNSA. The trim is 5 bases for V and 7 bases for J, with a gap of 15 bases between the germline ends. The cohort comprised 550 to 700 healthy bone marrow donors. At the time of sampling, every cohort member was nominally healthy, though immune exposures that went unrecorded were likely present. The donor was CMV seronegative and was included in the group of a few hundred seronegative cohort members. A peripheral blood sample was provided by each donor, and peripheral blood mononuclear cells were used for TCR beta sequencing. Genomic DNA extraction from the blood cell samples was performed with the Qiagen DNeasy Blood Extraction Kit.

The V and J genes are TRBV7-2 and TRBJ1-5; a weak D assignment points to TRBD1 (5 bases agree). This clonotype was sampled from a woman in her twenties or thirties in good health and CMV-seronegative. Sequencing input: PBMCs. The nucleotides read TGTGCCAGCAGCCCGACTTCAGGGTACCAGCCCCAGCATTTT. The encoded protein is CASSPTSGYQPQHF. When the CDR3 is completed using the reference TRBV7-2 and TRBJ1-5 genes on either side, the full variable domain is GAGVSQSPSNKVTEKGKDVELRCDPISGHTALYWYRQSLGQGLEFLIYFQGNSAPDKSGLPSDRFSAERTGGSVSTLTIQRTQQEDSAVYLCASSPTSGYQPQHFGDGTRLSIL.